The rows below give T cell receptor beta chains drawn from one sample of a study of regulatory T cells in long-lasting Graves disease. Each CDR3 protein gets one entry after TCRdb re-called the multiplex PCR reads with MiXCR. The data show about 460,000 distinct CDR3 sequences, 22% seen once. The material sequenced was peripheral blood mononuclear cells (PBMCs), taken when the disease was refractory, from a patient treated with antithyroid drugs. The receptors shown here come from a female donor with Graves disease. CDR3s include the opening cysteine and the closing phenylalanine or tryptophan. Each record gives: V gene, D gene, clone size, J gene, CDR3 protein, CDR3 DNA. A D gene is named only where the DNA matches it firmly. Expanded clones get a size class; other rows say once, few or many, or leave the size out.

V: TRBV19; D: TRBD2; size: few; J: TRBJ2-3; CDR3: CASSAGAFGTDTQYF; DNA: TGTGCCAGTAGTGCGGGAGCTTTCGGCACAGATACGCAGTATTTT
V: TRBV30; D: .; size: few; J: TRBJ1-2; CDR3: CAWMIGGNYGYTF; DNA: TGTGCCTGGATGATCGGGGGCAACTATGGCTACACCTTC
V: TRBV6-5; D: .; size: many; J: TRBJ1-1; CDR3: CASSLGAPNTEAFF; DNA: TGTGCCAGCAGTTTAGGGGCACCGAACACTGAAGCTTTCTTT
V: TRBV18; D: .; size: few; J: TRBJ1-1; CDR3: CASSQQGAGTEAFF; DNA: TGTGCCAGCTCACAGCAAGGGGCGGGCACTGAAGCTTTCTTT
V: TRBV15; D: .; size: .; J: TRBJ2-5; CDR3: CATSSHMTGLETQYF; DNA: TGTGCCACCAGCAGCCATATGACAGGATTAGAGACCCAGTACTTC
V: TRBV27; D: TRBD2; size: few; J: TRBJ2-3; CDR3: CASSGSSGGRTDTQYF; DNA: TGTGCCAGCAGTGGGTCTAGCGGGGGGCGCACAGATACGCAGTATTTT
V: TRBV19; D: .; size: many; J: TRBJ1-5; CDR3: CASSTQRFNQPQHF; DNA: TGTGCCAGTAGCACACAGCGATTCAATCAGCCCCAGCATTTT
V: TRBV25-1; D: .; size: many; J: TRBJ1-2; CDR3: CASRGLGVGDYGYTF; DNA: TGTGCCAGCAGAGGTCTAGGGGTTGGTGACTATGGCTACACCTTC
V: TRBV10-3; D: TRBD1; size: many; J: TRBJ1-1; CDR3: CAIRQGADTEAFF; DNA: TGTGCCATCAGACAGGGGGCCGACACTGAAGCTTTCTTT
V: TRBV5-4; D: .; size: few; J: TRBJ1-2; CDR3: CASSPDLGGYTF; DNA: TGTGCCAGCAGCCCGGACTTAGGTGGCTACACCTTC
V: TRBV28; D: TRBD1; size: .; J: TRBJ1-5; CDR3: CASSSLRDRDRSNQPQHF; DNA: TGTGCCAGCAGTTCCCTCCGGGACAGGGATCGTAGCAATCAGCCCCAGCATTTT
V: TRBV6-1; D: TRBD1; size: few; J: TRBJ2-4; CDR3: CASSEAKGTGDIQYF; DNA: TGTGCCAGCAGTGAAGCGAAAGGGACAGGGGACATTCAGTACTTC
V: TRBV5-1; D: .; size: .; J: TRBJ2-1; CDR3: CASAEGQTYNEQFF; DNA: TGCGCCAGCGCGGAGGGACAGACCTACAATGAGCAGTTCTTC
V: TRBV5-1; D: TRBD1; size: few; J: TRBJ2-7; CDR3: CASSLALGQGLGGEQYF; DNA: TGCGCCAGCAGCTTGGCCCTGGGACAGGGGTTGGGAGGCGAGCAGTACTTC
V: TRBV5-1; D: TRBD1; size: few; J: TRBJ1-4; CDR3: CASSDGTGFEKLFF; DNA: TGCGCCAGCAGCGACGGGACAGGGTTTGAAAAACTGTTTTTT
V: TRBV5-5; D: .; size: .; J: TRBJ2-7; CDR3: CASSLGPGQSSYEQYF; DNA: TGTGCCAGCAGCTTGGGCCCCGGACAGAGCTCCTACGAGCAGTACTTC
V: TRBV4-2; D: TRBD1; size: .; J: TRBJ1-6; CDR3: CASSQVPGQGSSYNSPLHF; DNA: TGTGCCAGCAGCCAGGTCCCGGGACAGGGGAGCTCCTATAATTCACCCCTCCACTTT
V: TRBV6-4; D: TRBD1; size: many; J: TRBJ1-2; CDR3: CASSDSNQSTGGCYGYTF; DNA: TGTGCCAGCAGTGACTCGAATCAGTCGACAGGGGGCTGCTATGGCTACACCTTC